This T cell receptor (beta chain) originates from a study of HIV-infected patients and healthy controls. The V segment lost 4 bases and the J segment 2 bases; nucleotides outside the gene matches: 9. Germline loops: CDR1 SGHDN, CDR2 FVKESK. This CDR3 has 16 amino acids. Follow-up blood was drawn about 14 weeks, roughly three months, after antiretroviral therapy began. Whole blood was used without fractionation, so all unsorted peripheral T cells were included. Alpha and beta constant-region primers primed reverse transcription of approximately 500 ng RNA. Separate chain-specific third strand synthesis with multiplexing indices produced the alpha and beta libraries. TCRdb itself ran the 5' RACE reads through MiXCR, one entry per CDR3 protein. The sample lists approximately 8,600 distinct CDR3 sequences, 8.7% occurring once.

This material consisted of blood, taken during antiretroviral therapy. The chain has TRBV14 and TRBJ2-3; 7 bases are a match to TRBD2. This sequence originates from an adult with HIV infection. CDR3 in amino acids: CASSPTERGHTDTQYF. The CDR3 DNA reads TGTGCCAGCAGCCCCACCGAGCGGGGCCACACAGATACGCAGTATTTT.